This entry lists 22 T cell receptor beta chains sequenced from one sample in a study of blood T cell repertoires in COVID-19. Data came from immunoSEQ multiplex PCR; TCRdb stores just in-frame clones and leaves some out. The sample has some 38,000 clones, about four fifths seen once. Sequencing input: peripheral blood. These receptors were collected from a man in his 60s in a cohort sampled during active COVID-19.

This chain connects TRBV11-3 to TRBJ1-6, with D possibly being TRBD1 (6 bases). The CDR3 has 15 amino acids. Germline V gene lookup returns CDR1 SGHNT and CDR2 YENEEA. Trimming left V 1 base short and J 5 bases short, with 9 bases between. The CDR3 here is CASSLGQAHNSPLHF. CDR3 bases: TGTGCCAGCAGCTTAGGACAGGCGCATAATTCACCCCTCCACTTT.

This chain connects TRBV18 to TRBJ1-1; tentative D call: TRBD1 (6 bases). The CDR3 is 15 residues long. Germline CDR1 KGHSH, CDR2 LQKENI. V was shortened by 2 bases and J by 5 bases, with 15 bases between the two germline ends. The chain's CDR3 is CASSPAQGPGTEAFF. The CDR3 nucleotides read TGTGCCAGCTCACCAGCACAGGGCCCAGGGACTGAAGCTTTCTTT.

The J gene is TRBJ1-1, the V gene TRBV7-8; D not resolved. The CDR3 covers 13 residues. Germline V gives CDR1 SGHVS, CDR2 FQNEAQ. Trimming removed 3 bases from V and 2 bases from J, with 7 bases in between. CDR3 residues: CASSFGGNTEAFF. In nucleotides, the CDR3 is TGTGCCAGCAGCTTTGGCGGAAACACTGAAGCTTTCTTT.

The DNA of the CDR3 is TGTGCCAGCAGCCTGGACAGGTACAATCAGCCCCAGCATTTT. Its translation: CASSLDRYNQPQHF. The chain links TRBV7-2 to TRBJ1-5; 7 bases are a match to TRBD1. Trimming at V came to 5 bases and at J to 3 bases, leaving 4 bases not matched to a gene. The CDR3 extends over 14 amino acids. Germline assignment: CDR1 SGHTA and CDR2 FQGNSA.

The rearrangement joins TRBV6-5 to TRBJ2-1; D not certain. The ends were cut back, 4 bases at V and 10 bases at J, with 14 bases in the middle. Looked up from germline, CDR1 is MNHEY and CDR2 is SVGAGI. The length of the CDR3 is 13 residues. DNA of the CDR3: TGTGCCAGCAGTTCCCCGAGGTCGCAGGAGCAGTTCTTC. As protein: CASSSPRSQEQFF.

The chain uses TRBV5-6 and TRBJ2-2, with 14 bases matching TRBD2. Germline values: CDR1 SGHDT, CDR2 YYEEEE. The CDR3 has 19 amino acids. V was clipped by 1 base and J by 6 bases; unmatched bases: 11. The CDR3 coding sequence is TGTGCCAGCAGCTTGTTTGGGACTAGCGGGAGAAAGGGCCCCGGGGAGCTGTTTTTT. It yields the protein CASSLFGTSGRKGPGELFF.

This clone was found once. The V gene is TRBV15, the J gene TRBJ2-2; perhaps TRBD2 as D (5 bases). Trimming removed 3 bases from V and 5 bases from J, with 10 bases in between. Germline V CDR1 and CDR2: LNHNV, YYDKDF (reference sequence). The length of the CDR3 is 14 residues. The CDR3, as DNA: TGTGCCACCAGCAGGGCCCAGCGGACCGGGGAGCTGTTTTTT. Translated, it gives CATSRAQRTGELFF.

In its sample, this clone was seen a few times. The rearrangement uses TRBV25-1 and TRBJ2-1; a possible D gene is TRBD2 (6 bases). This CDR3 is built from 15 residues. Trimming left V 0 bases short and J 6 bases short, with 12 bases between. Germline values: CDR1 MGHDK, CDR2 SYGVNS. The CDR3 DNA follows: TGTGCCAGCAGTGAATACTTCGCGGGACGCAATGAGCAGTTCTTC. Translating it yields CASSEYFAGRNEQFF. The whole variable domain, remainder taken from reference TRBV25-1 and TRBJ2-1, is EADIYQTPRYLVIGTGKKITLECSQTMGHDKMYWYQQDPGMELHLIHYSYGVNSTEKGDLSSESTVSRIRTEHFPLTLESARPSHTSQYLCASSEYFAGRNEQFFGPGTRLTVL.

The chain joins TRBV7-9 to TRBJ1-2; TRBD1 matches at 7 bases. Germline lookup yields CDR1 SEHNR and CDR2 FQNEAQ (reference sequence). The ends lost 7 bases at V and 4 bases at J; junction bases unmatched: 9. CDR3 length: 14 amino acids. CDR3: CASTHSRDSYGYTF. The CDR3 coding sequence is TGTGCCAGCACCCACTCGCGGGACAGCTATGGCTACACCTTC.

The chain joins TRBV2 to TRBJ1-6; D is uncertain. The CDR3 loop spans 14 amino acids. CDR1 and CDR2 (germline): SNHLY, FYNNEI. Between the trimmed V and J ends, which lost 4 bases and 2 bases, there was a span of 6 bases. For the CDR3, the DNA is TGTGCCAGCAGTGGAACGGCCTATAATTCACCCCTCCACTTT. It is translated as CASSGTAYNSPLHF.

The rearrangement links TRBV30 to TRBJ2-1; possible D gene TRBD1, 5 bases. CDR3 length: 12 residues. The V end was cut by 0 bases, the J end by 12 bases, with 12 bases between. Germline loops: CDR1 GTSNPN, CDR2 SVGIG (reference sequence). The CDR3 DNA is TGTGCCTGGAGTGTAACCCGTAGGGGGCAGTTCTTC. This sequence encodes CAWSVTRRGQFF.

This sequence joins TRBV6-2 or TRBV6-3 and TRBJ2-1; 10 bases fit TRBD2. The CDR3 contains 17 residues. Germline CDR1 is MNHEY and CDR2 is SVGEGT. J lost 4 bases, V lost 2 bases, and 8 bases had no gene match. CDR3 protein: CASSYKSGRGGYNEQFF. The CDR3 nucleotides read TGTGCCAGCAGTTACAAGAGCGGGAGGGGCGGTTACAATGAGCAGTTCTTC.

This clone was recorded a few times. The CDR3 sequence: CASSRLSGTDTQYF. CDR3 bases: TGTGCCAGCAGCAGGCTCTCTGGCACAGATACGCAGTATTTT. The gene calls are TRBV27 and TRBJ2-3; no firm D call. Germline lookup yields CDR1 MNHEY and CDR2 SMNVEV (reference sequence). The length of the CDR3 is 14 residues. Trimming stripped 6 bases from V and 1 base from J, with 11 bases between.

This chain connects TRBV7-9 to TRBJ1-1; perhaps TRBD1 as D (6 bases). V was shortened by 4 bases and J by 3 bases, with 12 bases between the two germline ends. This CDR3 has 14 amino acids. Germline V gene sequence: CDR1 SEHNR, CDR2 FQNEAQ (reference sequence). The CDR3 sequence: CASSSQGADTEAFF. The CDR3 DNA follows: TGTGCCAGCAGCTCACAGGGAGCGGACACTGAAGCTTTCTTT.

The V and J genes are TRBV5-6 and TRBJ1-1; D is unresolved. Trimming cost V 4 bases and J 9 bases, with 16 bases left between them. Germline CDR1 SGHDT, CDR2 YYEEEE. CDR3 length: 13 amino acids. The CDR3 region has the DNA TGTGCCAGCAGCCCCGGGGAGGGTTTAAAAGCTTTCTTT. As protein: CASSPGEGLKAFF.

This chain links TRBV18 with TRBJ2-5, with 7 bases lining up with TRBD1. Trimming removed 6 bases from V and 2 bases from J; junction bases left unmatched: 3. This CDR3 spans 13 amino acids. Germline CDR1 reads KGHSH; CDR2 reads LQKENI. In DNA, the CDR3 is TGTGCCAGCTCCCGGGACAGACAAGAGACCCAGTACTTC. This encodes CASSRDRQETQYF.

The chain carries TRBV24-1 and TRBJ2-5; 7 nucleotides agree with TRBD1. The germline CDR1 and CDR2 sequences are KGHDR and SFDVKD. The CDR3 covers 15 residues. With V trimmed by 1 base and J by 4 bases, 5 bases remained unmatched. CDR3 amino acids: CATSDLGQGVETQYF. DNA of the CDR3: TGTGCCACCAGTGATTTAGGCCAGGGGGTAGAGACCCAGTACTTC.

CDR3 amino acids: CASSQGPPGQGVEKLFF. CDR3 DNA sequence: TGTGCCAGCAGCCAAGGGCCCCCGGGACAGGGTGTTGAAAAACTGTTTTTT. This chain uses TRBV4-2 with TRBJ1-4, with 9 bases that match TRBD1. CDR1 and CDR2 from the germline V gene are LGHNA and YNFKEQ. Trimming at V came to 1 base and at J to 7 bases, leaving 10 bases not matched to a gene. The CDR3 loop spans 17 amino acids.

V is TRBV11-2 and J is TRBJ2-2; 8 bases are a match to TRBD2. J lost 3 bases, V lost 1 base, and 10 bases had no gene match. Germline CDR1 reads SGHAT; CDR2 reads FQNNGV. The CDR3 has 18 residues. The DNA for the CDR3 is TGTGCCAGCAGCTTAGCCCCCTTCGGGGGGGCCTACACCGGGGAGCTGTTTTTT. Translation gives CASSLAPFGGAYTGELFF.

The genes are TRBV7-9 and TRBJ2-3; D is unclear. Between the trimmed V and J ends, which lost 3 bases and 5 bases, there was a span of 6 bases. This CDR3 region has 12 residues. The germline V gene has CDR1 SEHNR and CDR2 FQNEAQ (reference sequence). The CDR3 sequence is CASSFSVDTQYF. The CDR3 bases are TGTGCCAGCAGCTTCTCGGTAGATACGCAGTATTTT.

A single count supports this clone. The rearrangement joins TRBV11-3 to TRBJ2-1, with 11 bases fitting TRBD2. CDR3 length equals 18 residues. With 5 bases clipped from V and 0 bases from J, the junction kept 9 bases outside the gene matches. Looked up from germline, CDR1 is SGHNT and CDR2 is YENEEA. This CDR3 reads CASSPGTSGTSSYNEQFF. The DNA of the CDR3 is TGTGCCAGCAGCCCGGGGACTAGCGGCACCAGCTCCTACAATGAGCAGTTCTTC.

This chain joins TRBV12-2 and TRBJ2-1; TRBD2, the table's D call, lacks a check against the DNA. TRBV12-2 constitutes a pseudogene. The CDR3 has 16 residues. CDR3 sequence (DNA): TGTGCAAGTCGCCCACTACTCTGCGGGAGGGAATCTGAGCAGTTCTTC. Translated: CASRPLLCGRESEQFF.